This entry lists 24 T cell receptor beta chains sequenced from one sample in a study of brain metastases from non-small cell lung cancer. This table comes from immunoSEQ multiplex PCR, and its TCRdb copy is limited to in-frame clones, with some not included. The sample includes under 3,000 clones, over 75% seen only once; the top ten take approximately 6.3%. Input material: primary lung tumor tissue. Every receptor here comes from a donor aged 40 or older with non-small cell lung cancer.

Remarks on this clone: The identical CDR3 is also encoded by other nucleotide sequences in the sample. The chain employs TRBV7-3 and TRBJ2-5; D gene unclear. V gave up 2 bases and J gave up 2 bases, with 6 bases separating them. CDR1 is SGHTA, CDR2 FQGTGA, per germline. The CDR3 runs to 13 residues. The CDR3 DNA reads TGTGCCAGCAGCTTAGGAAATCAAGAGACCCAGTACTTC. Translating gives CASSLGNQETQYF.

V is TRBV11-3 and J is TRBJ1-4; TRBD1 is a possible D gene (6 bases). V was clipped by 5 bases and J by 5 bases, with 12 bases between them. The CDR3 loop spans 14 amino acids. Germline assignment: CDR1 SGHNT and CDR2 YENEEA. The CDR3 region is CASSPYRENEKLFF. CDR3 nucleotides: TGTGCCAGCAGCCCCTACAGGGAGAATGAAAAACTGTTTTTT.

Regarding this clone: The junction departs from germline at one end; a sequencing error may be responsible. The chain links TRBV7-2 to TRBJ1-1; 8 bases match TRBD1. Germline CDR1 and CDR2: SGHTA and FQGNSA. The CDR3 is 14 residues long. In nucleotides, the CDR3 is TGTGCTAGCAGCTTGACAGGGGAATACATTGAAGCTTTCTTT. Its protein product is CASSLTGEYIEAFF.

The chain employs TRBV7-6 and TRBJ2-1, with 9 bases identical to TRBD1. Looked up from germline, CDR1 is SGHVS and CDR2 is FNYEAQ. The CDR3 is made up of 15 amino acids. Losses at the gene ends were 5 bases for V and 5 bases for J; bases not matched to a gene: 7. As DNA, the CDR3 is TGTGCCAGCAGCCCCGGGACAGGGAATCACAATGAGCAGTTCTTC. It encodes CASSPGTGNHNEQFF. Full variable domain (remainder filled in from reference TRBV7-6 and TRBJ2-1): GAGVSQSPRYKVTKRGQDVALRCDPISGHVSLYWYRQALGQGPEFLTYFNYEAQQDKSGLPNDRFSAERPEGSISTLTIQRTEQRDSAMYRCASSPGTGNHNEQFFGPGTRLTVL.

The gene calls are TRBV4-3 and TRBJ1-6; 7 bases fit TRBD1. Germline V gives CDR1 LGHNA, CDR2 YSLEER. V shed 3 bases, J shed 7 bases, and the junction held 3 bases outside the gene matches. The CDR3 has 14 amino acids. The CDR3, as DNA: TGCGCCAGCAGCCAGAGACAGGGAAATTCACCCCTCCACTTT. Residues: CASSQRQGNSPLHF.

CDR3 DNA: TGTGCCAGCATGGGCCAGGGTAGTGGTGAAAAACTGTTTTTT. It codes for CASMGQGSGEKLFF. The V call is TRBV2, the J call TRBJ1-4, with D possibly TRBD1 on 5 matching bases. CDR3 length: 14 amino acids. Trimming shortened V by 7 bases and J by 7 bases, and 16 bases separated the two germline ends. CDR1 SNHLY and CDR2 FYNNEI come from the germline V gene.

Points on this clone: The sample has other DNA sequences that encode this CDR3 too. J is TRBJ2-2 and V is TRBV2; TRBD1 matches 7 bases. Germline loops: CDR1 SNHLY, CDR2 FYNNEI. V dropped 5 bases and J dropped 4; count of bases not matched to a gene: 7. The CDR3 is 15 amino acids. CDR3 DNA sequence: TGTGCCAGCAGTCGGGACAGACTAATCACCGGGGAGCTGTTTTTT. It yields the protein CASSRDRLITGELFF.

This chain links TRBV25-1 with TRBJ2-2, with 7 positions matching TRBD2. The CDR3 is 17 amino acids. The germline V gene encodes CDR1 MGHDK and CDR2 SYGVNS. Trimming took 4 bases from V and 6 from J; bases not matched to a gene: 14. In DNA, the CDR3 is TGTGCCAGCAGTGCTTTGAGCGGGACTACTCGGGCCGGGGAGCTGTTTTTT. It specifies CASSALSGTTRAGELFF.

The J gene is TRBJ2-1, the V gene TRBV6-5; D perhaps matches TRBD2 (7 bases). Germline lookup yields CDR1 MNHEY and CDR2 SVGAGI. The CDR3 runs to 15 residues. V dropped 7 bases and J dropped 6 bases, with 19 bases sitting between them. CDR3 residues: CASTSWGGPGNEQFF. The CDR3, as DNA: TGTGCCAGCACCTCCTGGGGGGGGCCGGGCAATGAGCAGTTCTTC.

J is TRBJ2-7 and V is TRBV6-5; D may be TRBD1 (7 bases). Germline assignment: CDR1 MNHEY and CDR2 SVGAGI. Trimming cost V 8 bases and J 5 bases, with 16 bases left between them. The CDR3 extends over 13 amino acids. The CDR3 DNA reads TGTGCCAGCCGGTTGCAGGGGGGTAACGAGCAGTACTTC. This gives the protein CASRLQGGNEQYF.

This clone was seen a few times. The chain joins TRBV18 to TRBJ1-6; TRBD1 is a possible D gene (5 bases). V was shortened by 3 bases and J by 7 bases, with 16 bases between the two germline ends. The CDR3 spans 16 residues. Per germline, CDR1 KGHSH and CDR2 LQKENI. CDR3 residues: CASSPTRDAWNSPLHF. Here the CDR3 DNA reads TGTGCCAGCTCACCGACGCGGGACGCGTGGAATTCACCCCTCCACTTT.

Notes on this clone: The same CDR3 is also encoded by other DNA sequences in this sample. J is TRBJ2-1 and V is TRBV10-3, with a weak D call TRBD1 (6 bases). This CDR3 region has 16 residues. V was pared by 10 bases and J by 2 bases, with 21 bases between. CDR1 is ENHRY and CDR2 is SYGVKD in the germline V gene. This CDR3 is CATHLDRGQTYNEQFF. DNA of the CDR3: TGTGCCACTCACTTGGACAGAGGACAAACCTACAATGAGCAGTTCTTC.

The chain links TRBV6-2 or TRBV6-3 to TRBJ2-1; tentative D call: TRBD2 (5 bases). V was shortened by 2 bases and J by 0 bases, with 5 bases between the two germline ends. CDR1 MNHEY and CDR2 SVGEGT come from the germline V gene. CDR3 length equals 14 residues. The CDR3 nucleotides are TGTGCCAGCAGTTACGGGAGCTCCTACAATGAGCAGTTCTTC. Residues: CASSYGSSYNEQFF.

The CDR3 DNA reads TGTGCCAGCAGCTTGGACATAGATCACACTGAAGCTTTCTTT. Protein sequence: CASSLDIDHTEAFF. This chain connects TRBV5-4 to TRBJ1-1; D unresolved. This CDR3 comprises 14 residues. Trimming left V 0 bases short and J 3 bases short, with 9 bases between. Germline V gives CDR1 SGHNT, CDR2 YYREEE (reference sequence).

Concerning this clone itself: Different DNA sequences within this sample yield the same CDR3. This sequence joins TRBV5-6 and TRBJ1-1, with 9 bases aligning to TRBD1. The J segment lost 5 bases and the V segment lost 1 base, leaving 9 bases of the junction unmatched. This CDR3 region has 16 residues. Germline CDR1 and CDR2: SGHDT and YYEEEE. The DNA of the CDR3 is TGTGCCAGCAGCTTGCCGGGACAGGGTGTACGGACTGAAGCTTTCTTT. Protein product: CASSLPGQGVRTEAFF.

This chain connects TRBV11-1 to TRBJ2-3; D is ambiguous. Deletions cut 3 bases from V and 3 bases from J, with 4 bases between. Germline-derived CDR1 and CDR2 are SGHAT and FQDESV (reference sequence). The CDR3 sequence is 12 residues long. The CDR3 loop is CASSFYTDTQYF. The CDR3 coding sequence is TGTGCCAGCAGCTTCTATACAGATACGCAGTATTTT. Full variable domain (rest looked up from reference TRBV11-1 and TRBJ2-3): EAEVAQSPRYKITEKSQAVAFWCDPISGHATLYWYRQILGQGPELLVQFQDESVVDDSQLPKDRFSAERLKGVDSTLKIQPAELGDSAMYLCASSFYTDTQYFGPGTRLTVL.

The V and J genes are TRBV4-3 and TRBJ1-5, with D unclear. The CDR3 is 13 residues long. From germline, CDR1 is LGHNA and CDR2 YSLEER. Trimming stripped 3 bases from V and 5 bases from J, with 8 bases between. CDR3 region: CASSHYDDQPQHF. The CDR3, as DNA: TGCGCCAGCAGCCATTACGACGATCAGCCCCAGCATTTT.

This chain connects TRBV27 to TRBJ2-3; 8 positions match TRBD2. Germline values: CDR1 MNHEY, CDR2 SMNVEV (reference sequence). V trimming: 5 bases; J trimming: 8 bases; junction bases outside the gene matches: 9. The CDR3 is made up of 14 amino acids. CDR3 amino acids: CASSQGLDLGTQYF. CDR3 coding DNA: TGTGCCAGCAGTCAGGGACTAGATTTAGGTACGCAGTATTTT.

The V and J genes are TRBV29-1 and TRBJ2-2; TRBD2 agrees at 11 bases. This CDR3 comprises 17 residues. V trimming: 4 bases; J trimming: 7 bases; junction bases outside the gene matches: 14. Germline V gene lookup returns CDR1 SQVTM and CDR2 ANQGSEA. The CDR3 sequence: CSVGGIAGGPSIGELFF. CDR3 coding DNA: TGCAGCGTTGGGGGTATAGCGGGAGGGCCGTCCATCGGGGAGCTGTTTTTT.

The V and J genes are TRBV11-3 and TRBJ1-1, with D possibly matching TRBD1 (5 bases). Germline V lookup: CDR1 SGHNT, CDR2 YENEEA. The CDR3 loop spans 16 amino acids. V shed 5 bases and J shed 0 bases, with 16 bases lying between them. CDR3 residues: CASSMHPGRVNTEAFF. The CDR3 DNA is TGTGCCAGCAGCATGCACCCGGGACGGGTGAACACTGAAGCTTTCTTT.

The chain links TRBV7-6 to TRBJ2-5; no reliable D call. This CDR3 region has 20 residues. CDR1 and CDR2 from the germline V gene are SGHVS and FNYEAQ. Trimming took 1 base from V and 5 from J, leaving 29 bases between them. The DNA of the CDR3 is TGTGCCAGCAGCTTAGTTTCGGGCAGGTATGGTGTGAGGCAACGGGAGACCCAGTACTTC. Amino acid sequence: CASSLVSGRYGVRQRETQYF.

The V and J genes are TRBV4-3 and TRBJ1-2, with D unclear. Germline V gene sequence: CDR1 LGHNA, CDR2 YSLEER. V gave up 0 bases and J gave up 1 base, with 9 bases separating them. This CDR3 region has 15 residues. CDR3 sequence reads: CASSQDFGSNYGYTF. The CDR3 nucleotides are TGCGCCAGCAGCCAAGATTTCGGCAGTAACTATGGCTACACCTTC.

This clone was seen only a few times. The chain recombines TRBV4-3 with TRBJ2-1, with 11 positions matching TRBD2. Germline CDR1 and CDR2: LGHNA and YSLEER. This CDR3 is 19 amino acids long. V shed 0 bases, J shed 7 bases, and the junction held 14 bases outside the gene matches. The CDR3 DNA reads TGCGCCAGCAGCCAAGAATACCTAGCGGGAGGCGGCCTTAGAAATGAGCAGTTCTTC. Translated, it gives CASSQEYLAGGGLRNEQFF.

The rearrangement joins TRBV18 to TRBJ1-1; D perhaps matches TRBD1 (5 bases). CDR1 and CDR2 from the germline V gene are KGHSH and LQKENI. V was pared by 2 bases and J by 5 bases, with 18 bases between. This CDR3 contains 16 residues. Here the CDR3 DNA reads TGTGCCAGCTCACCATATTACGGGGGGGGATTGACTGAAGCTTTCTTT. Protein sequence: CASSPYYGGGLTEAFF.